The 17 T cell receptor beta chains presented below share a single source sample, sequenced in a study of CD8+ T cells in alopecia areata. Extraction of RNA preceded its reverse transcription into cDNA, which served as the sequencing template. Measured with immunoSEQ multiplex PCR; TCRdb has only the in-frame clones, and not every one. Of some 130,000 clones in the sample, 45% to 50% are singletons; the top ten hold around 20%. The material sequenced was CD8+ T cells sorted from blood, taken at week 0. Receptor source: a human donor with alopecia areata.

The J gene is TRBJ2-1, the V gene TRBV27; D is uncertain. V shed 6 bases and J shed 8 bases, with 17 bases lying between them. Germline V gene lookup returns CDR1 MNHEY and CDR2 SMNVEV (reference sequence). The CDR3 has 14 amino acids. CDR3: CASSLLAGEDEQFF. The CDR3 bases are TGTGCCAGCAGCCTCCTGGCAGGAGAAGATGAGCAGTTCTTC.

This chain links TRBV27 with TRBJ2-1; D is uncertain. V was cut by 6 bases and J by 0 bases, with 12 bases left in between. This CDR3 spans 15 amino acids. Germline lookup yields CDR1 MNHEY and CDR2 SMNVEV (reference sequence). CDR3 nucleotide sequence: TGTGCCAGCAGCAGTCCTATAAACTCCTACAATGAGCAGTTCTTC. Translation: CASSSPINSYNEQFF.

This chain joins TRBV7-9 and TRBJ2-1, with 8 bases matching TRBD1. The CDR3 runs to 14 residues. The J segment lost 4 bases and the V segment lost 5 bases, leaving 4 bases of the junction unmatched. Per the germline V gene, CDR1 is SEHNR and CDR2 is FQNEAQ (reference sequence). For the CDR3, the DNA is TGTGCCAGCAGCCCCGGACAGGGTTACAATGAGCAGTTCTTC. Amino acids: CASSPGQGYNEQFF.

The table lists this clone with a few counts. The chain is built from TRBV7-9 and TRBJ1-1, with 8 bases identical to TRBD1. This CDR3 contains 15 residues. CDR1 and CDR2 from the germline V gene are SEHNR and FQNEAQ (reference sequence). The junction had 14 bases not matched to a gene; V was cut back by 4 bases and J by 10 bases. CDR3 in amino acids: CASSWFGTGHAGAFF. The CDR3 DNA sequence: TGTGCCAGCAGCTGGTTCGGGACAGGCCACGCGGGAGCTTTCTTT.

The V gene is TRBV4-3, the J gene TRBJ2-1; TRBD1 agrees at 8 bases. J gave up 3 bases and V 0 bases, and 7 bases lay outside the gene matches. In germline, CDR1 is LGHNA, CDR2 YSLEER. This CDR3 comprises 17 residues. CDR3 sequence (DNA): TGCGCCAGCAGCCAAGATCGCGACAGGGGTTACTACAATGAGCAGTTCTTC. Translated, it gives CASSQDRDRGYYNEQFF.

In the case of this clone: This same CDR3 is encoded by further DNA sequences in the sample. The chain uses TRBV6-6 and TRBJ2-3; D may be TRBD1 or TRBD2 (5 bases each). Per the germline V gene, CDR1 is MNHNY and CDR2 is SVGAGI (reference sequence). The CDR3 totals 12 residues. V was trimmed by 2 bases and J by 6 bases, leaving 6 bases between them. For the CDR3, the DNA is TGTGCCAGCAGTTACGGGACGGATACGCAGTATTTT. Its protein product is CASSYGTDTQYF.

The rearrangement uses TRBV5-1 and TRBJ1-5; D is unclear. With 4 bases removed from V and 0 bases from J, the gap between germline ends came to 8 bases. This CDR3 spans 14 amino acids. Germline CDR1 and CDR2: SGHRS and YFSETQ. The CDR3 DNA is TGCGCCAGCAGCCCTGGGGTTAGCAATCAGCCCCAGCATTTT. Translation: CASSPGVSNQPQHF.

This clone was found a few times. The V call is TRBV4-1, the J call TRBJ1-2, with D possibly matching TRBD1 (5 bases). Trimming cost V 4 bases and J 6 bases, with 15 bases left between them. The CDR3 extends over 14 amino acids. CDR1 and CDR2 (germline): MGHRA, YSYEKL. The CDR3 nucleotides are TGCGCCAGCAGCCCACTTGAAGGGGTGGATGGCTACACCTTC. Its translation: CASSPLEGVDGYTF.

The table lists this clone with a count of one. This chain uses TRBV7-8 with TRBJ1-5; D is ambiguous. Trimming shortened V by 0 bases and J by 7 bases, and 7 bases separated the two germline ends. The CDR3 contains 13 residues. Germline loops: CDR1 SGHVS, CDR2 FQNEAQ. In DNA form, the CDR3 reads TGTGCCAGCAGCTTAGCCACGGACCAGCCCCAGCATTTT. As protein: CASSLATDQPQHF. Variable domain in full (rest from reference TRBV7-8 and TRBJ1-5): GAGVSQSPRYKVAKRGQDVALRCDPISGHVSLFWYQQALGQGPEFLTYFQNEAQLDKSGLPSDRFFAERPEGSVSTLKIQRTQQEDSAVYLCASSLATDQPQHFGDGTRLSIL.

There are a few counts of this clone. CDR3 residues: CASSYEFAGYEQYF. The DNA for the CDR3 is TGTGCCAGCAGTTACGAGTTCGCAGGTTACGAGCAGTACTTC. The rearrangement links TRBV6-5 to TRBJ2-7; D gene uncertain. Per the germline V gene, CDR1 is MNHEY and CDR2 is SVGAGI. The CDR3 totals 14 residues. Trimming removed 2 bases at V and 4 bases at J, with 12 bases between.

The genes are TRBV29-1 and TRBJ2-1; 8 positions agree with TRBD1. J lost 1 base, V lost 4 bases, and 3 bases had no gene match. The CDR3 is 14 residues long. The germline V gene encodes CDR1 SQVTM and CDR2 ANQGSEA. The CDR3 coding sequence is TGCAGCGTTGTTCAGGGGGCATCCTACAATGAGCAGTTCTTC. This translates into CSVVQGASYNEQFF.

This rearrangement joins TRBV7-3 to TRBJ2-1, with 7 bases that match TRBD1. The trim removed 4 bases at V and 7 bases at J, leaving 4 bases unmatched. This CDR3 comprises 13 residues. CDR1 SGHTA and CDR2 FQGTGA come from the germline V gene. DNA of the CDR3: TGTGCCAGCAGCTACCTACAGGGGAATGAGCAGTTCTTC. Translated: CASSYLQGNEQFF. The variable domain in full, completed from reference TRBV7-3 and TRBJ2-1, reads GAGVSQTPSNKVTEKGKYVELRCDPISGHTALYWYRQSLGQGPEFLIYFQGTGAADDSGLPNDRFFAVRPEGSVSTLKIQRTERGDSAVYLCASSYLQGNEQFFGPGTRLTVL.

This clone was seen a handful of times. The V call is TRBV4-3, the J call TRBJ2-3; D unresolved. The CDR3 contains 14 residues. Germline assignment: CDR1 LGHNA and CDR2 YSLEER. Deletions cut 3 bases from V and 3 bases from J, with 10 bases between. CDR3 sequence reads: CASSQRPVTDTQYF. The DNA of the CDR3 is TGCGCCAGCAGCCAGAGGCCAGTTACAGATACGCAGTATTTT.

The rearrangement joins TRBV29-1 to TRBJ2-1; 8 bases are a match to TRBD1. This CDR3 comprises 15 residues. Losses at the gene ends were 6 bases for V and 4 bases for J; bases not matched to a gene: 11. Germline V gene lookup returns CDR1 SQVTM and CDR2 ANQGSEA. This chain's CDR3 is CSVDGGQDPYNEQFF. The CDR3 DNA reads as TGCAGCGTCGACGGGGGACAGGACCCATACAATGAGCAGTTCTTC.

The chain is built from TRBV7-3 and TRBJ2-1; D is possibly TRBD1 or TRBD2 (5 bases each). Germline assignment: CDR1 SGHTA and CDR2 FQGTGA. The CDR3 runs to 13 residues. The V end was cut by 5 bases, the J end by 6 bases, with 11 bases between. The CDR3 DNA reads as TGTGCCAGCAGCCCCCCCGGGGCCAATGAGCAGTTCTTC. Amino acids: CASSPPGANEQFF. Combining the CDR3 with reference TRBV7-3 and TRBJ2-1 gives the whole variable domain GAGVSQTPSNKVTEKGKYVELRCDPISGHTALYWYRQSLGQGPEFLIYFQGTGAADDSGLPNDRFFAVRPEGSVSTLKIQRTERGDSAVYLCASSPPGANEQFFGPGTRLTVL.

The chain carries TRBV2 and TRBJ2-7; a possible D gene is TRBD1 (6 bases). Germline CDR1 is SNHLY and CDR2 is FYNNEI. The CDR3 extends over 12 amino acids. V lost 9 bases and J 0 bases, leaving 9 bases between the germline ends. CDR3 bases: TGTGCCAGAGGACAGTCCTCCTACGAGCAGTACTTC. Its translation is CARGQSSYEQYF.

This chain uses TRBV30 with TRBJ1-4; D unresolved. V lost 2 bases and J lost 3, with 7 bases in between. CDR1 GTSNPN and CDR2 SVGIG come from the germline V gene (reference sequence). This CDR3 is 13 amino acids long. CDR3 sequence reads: CAWSIQPNEKLFF. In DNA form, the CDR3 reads TGTGCCTGGAGTATACAGCCTAATGAAAAACTGTTTTTT.